Sequencing of this T cell receptor beta chain was carried out in a study of cytomegalovirus exposure and HLA in healthy donors. Libraries were prepared by immunoSEQ multiplex PCR; TCRdb keeps only in-frame clonotypes and omits some of them. This table has around 150,000 clones, about 90% appearing once. Sequenced sample: PBMCs. This sequence was found in a woman aged 18-35 years in good health and CMV-seropositive.

The CDR3 reads CASSPQQGGQAFF. CDR3 DNA: TGTGCCAGTAGTCCCCAACAGGGGGGACAAGCTTTCTTT. The chain uses TRBV19 and TRBJ1-1; 8 positions match TRBD1. Germline V gene data show CDR1 as LNHDA and CDR2 as SQIVND (reference sequence). V was clipped by 5 bases and J by 9 bases; unmatched bases: 8. This CDR3 is built from 13 residues.